The following is a T cell receptor (beta chain) sequence with its context. Its specificity is not known. The germline V and J ends were trimmed by 3 bases and 8 bases, with 11 bases remaining between them. The CDR3 is 13 residues long. In germline, CDR1 is SGHAT, CDR2 FQNNGV. Libraries were prepared by immunoSEQ multiplex PCR; TCRdb keeps only in-frame clonotypes and omits some of them. The sample carries roughly 120,000 clones, less than 90% recorded once. The data were taken from a study of T cell responses to AZD1222 COVID-19 vaccine. Study summary: Second-dose recipients at about 4 or about 12 weeks were treated as one pooled group.

Broader study findings: Repertoires were collected only later (after the peak T cell response had occurred). Regions left unmutated in variants are reportedly the target of nearly half of spike-specific TCRs. Just a handful of people given AZD1222 tested seropositive at baseline.

The chain links TRBV11-2 to TRBJ2-1; D could derive from TRBD1 or TRBD2 (5 bases each). The source is an adult in good health. This specimen was peripheral blood, taken on day 0 of AZD1222 vaccination. This CDR3 is CASSLGVGDEQFF. The DNA for the CDR3 is TGTGCCAGCAGCTTGGGGGTAGGGGATGAGCAGTTCTTC.